The clone carrying this T cell receptor (beta chain) was observed a few times. Its antigen is unidentified. The CDR3 extends over 15 amino acids. Looked up from germline, CDR1 is SGHDT and CDR2 is YYEEEE. V was cut by 4 bases and J by 0 bases, with 11 bases left in between. TCRdb redid the calling of the reads with MiXCR, one entry per CDR3 protein. The table shows about 260,000 distinct CDR3 sequences, with roughly 13% occurring only once. The source of the sample is a study of T cell repertoires in cytomegalovirus infection. Study details: Both CMV infection and a matching HLA type were indicated by public TCR beta signatures. Points from the study as a whole: In two of eight donors, the top clonotype was HLA-C-restricted CMV-specific. CMV carriers with the relevant HLA were identified by cumulative public TCR beta family frequency.

Material for sequencing was PBMCs. This clonotype was sampled from a human donor in good health (CMV status not recorded). Some clones in this sample may be carry-over from other donors' samples. J is TRBJ2-1 and V is TRBV5-6, with D hard to call. The CDR3 DNA follows: TGTGCCAGCAGCCCTTCGACACGCTCCTACAATGAGCAGTTCTTC. This encodes CASSPSTRSYNEQFF.